The 2 T cell receptor beta chains given below trace back to one sample, sequenced in a study of blood T cell repertoires in COVID-19. Only in-frame clones appear in the TCRdb table, and some are missing; sequencing was by immunoSEQ multiplex PCR. This table holds more than 200,000 clones, around 89% found once. The sample consisted of peripheral blood. The receptors were gathered from a man aged 30 to 45 with COVID-19, enrolled during active disease.

The genes are TRBV5-1 and TRBJ2-1; unclear D gene. Per the germline V gene, CDR1 is SGHRS and CDR2 is YFSETQ. This CDR3 has 14 residues. V lost 4 bases and J lost 9, with 17 bases in between. This chain's CDR3 is CASSPRLAGREQFF. CDR3 in DNA: TGCGCCAGCAGCCCCCGCCTTGCAGGTCGTGAGCAGTTCTTC.

The chain uses TRBV5-1 and TRBJ2-7, with D tentatively TRBD1 (5 bases). V lost 0 bases to trimming and J lost 2 bases, with 15 bases between them. Germline V CDR1 and CDR2: SGHRS, YFSETQ. CDR3 length: 16 residues. CDR3 sequence reads: CASSLGLYSDTYEQYF. Here the CDR3 DNA reads TGCGCCAGCAGCTTGGGGCTTTACTCGGACACCTACGAGCAGTACTTC.